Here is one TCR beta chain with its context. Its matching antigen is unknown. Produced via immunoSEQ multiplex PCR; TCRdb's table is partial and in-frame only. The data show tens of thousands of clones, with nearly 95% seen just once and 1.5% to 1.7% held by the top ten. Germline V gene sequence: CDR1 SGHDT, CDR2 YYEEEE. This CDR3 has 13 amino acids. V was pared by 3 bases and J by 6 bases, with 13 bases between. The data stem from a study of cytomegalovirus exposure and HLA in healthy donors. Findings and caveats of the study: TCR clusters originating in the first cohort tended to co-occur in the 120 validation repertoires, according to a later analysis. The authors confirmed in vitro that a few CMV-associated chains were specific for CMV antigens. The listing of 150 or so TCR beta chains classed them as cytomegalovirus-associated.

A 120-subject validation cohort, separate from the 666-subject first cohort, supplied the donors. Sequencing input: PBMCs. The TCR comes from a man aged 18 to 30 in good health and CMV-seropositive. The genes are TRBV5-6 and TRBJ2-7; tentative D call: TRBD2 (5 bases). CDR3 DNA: TGTGCCAGCAGCTACCGTGACTACCTCGAGCAGTACTTC. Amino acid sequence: CASSYRDYLEQYF.